The 2 T cell receptor beta chains in this list originate from one sample, sequenced in a study of blood T cell repertoires in COVID-19 (dated by TCRdb to about 2020). Library preparation was by the immunoSEQ multiplex PCR assay. In TCRdb, the immuneACCESS table is reduced to in-frame sequences with V and J assigned. These tables do not hold every clone; where another copy was compared, an unresolved V gene accounts for under half, and the others remain unexplained. The sample table contains around 220,000 clones; only one count was recorded for around 84% of them. Jointly, the top ten make up approximately 6.2% of the sample. Sequencing input: PBMCs or T cells enriched from blood (not recorded which). Receptors were obtained from a woman aged 40 to 50 who had recovered from COVID-19.

This chain links TRBV11-3 with TRBJ2-2; perhaps TRBD1 as D (6 bases). The CDR3 length is 17 residues. The germline V gene has CDR1 SGHNT and CDR2 YENEEA. V gave up 5 bases and J gave up 3 bases, with 19 bases separating them. CDR3 DNA: TGTGCCAGCAGCCCGACGTCCGCAGGGGCATACACCGGGGAGCTGTTTTTT. Its translation: CASSPTSAGAYTGELFF.

The chain couples TRBV2 to TRBJ2-2; TRBD1 matches at 7 bases. Unmatched junction bases numbered 13, after V lost 4 bases and J lost 5 bases. This CDR3 spans 17 amino acids. Per germline, CDR1 SNHLY and CDR2 FYNNEI. CDR3 in amino acids: CASSASFGQAGTGELFF. The CDR3 DNA reads TGTGCCAGCAGTGCTTCCTTTGGACAGGCCGGTACCGGGGAGCTGTTTTTT.